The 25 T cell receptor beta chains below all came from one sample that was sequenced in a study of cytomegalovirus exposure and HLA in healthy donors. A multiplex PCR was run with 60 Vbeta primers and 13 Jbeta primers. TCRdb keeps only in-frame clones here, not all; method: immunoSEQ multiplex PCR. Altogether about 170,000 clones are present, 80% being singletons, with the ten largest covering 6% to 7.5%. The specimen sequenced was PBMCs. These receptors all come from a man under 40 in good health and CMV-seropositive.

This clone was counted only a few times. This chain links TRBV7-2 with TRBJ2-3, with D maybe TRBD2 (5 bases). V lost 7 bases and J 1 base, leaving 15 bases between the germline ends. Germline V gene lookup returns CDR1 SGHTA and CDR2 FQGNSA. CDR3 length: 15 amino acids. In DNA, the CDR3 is TGTGCCAGCACCCGACAAGGAGGCGGCACAGATACGCAGTATTTT. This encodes CASTRQGGGTDTQYF. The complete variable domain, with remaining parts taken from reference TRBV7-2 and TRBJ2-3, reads GAGVSQSPSNKVTEKGKDVELRCDPISGHTALYWYRQSLGQGLEFLIYFQGNSAPDKSGLPSDRFSAERTGGSVSTLTIQRTQQEDSAVYLCASTRQGGGTDTQYFGPGTRLTVL.

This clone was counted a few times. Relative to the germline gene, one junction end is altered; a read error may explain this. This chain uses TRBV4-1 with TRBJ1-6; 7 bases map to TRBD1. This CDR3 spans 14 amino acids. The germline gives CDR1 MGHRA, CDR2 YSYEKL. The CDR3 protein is CASSQGTENSPLHF. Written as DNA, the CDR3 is TGTGCCAGCAGCCAAGGGACAGAAAATTCACCCCTCCACTTT.

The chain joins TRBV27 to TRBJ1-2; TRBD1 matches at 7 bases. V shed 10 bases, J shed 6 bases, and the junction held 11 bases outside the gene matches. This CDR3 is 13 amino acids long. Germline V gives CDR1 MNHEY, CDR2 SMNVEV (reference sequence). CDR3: CATLDRLSHGYTF. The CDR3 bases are TGTGCCACGTTGGACAGGCTGTCGCATGGCTACACCTTC.

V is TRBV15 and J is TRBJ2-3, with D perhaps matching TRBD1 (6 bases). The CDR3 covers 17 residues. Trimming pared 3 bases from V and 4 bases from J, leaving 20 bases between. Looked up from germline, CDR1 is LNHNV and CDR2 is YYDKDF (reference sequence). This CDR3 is CATSSGLHPGAPDTQYF. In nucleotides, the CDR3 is TGTGCCACCAGCAGCGGGTTGCACCCAGGGGCACCAGATACGCAGTATTTT.

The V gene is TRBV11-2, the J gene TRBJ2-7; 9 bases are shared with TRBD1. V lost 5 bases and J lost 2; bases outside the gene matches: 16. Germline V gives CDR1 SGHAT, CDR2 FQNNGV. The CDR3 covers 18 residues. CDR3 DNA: TGTGCCAGCAGCCCACTCGCAAGGGGGACAGGGAGTACCTACGAGCAGTACTTC. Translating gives CASSPLARGTGSTYEQYF.

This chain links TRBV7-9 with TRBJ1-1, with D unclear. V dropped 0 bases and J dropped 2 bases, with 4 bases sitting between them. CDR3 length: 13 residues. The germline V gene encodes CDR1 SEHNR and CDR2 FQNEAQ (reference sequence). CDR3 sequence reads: CASSLALNTEAFF. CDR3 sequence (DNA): TGTGCCAGCAGCTTAGCCTTAAACACTGAAGCTTTCTTT.

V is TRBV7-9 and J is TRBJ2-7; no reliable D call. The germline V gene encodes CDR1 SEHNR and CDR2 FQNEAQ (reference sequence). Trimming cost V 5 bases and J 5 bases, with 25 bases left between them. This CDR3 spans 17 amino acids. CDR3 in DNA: TGTGCCAGCAGCCCAGATCTAGGTCCGATATTTCTCCACGAGCAGTACTTC. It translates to CASSPDLGPIFLHEQYF.

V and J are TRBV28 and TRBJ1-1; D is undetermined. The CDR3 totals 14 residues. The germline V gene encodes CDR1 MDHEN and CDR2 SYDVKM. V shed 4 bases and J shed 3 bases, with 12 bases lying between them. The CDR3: CASSSHGGDTEAFF. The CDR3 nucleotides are TGTGCCAGCAGTTCGCACGGCGGAGACACTGAAGCTTTCTTT.

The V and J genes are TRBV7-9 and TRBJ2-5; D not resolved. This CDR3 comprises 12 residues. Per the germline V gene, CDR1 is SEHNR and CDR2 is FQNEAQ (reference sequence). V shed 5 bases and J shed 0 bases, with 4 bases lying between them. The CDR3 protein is CASSLYQETQYF. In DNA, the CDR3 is TGTGCCAGCAGCCTGTACCAAGAGACCCAGTACTTC.

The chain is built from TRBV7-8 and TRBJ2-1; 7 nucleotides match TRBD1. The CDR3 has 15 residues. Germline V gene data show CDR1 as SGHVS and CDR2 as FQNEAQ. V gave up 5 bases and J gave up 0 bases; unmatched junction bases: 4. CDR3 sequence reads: CASSRTGSSYNEQFF. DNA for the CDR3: TGTGCCAGCAGCCGGACAGGTAGCTCCTACAATGAGCAGTTCTTC.

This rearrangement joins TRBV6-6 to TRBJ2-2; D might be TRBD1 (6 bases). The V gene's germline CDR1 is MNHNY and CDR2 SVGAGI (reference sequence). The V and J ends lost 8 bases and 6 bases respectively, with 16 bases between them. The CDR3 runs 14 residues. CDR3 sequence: CASVGARGPGELFF. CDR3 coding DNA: TGTGCCAGCGTAGGAGCCAGGGGACCCGGGGAGCTGTTTTTT.

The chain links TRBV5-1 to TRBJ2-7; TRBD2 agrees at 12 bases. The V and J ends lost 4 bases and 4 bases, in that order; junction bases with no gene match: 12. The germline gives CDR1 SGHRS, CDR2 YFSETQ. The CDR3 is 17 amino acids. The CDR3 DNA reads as TGCGCCAGCAGCGAGCGTCCGACTAGCGGGGGAGGGTACGAGCAGTACTTC. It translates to CASSERPTSGGGYEQYF.

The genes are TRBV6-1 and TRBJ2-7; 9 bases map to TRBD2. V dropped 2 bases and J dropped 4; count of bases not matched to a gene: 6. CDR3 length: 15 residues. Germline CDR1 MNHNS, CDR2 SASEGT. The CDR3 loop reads CASSEWNSGSYEQYF. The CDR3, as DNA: TGTGCCAGCAGTGAATGGAATAGCGGGAGTTACGAGCAGTACTTC.

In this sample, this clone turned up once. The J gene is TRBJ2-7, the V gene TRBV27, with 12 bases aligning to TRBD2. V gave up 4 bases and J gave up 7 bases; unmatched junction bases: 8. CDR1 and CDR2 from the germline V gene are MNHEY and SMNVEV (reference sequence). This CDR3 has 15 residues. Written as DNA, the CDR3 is TGTGCCAGCAGTTCACCTAGCGGGAGGGTCCCAGAGCAGTACTTC. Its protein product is CASSSPSGRVPEQYF.

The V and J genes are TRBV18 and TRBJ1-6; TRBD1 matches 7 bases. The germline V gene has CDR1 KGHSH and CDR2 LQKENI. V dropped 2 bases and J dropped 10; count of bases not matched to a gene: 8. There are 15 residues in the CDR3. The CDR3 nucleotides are TGTGCCAGCTCACCAGCAACAGGGGAAGAATCACCCCTCCACTTT. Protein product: CASSPATGEESPLHF.

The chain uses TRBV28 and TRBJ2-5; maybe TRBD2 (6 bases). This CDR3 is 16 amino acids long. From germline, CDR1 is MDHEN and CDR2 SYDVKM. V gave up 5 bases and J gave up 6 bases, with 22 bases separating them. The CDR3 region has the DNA TGTGCCAGCAGTGACTCCCAGACTAGGGGATGGAAGACCCAGTACTTC. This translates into CASSDSQTRGWKTQYF.

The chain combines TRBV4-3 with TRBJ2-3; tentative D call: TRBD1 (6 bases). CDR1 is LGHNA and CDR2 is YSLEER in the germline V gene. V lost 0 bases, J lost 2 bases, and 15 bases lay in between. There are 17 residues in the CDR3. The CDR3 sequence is CASSQEWQGPLTDTQYF. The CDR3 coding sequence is TGCGCCAGCAGCCAAGAATGGCAGGGGCCCCTCACAGATACGCAGTATTTT.

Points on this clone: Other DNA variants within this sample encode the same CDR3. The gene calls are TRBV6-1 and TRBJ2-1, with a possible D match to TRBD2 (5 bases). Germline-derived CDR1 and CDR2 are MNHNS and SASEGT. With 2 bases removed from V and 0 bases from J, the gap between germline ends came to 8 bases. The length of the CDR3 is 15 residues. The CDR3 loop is CASSESSGSYNEQFF. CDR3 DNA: TGTGCCAGCAGTGAAAGCAGCGGCTCCTACAATGAGCAGTTCTTC.

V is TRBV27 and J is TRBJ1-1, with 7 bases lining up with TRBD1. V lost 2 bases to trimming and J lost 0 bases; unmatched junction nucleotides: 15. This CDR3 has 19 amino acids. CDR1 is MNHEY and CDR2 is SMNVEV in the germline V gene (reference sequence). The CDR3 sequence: CASSLRLFGQAPMNTEAFF. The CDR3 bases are TGTGCCAGCAGTTTAAGGTTGTTCGGACAGGCTCCCATGAACACTGAAGCTTTCTTT.

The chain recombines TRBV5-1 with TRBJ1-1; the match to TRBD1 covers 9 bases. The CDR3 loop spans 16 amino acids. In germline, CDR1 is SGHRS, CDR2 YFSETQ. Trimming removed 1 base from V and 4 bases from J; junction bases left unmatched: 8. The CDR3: CASSLLTGGLGTEAFF. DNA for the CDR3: TGCGCCAGCAGCTTGCTGACAGGGGGGCTGGGCACTGAAGCTTTCTTT.

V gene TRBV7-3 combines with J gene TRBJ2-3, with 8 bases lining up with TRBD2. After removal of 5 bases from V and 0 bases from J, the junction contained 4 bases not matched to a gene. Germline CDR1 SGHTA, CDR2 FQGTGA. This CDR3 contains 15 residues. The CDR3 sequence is CASSPSGSSTDTQYF. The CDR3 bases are TGTGCCAGCAGCCCTAGCGGGTCTAGCACAGATACGCAGTATTTT. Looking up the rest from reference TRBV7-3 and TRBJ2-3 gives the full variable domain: GAGVSQTPSNKVTEKGKYVELRCDPISGHTALYWYRQSLGQGPEFLIYFQGTGAADDSGLPNDRFFAVRPEGSVSTLKIQRTERGDSAVYLCASSPSGSSTDTQYFGPGTRLTVL.

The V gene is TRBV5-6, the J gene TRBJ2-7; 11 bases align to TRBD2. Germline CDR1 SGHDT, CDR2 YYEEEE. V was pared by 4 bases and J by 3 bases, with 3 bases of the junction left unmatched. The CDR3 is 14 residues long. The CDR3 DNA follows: TGTGCCAGCAGCCTAGCGGGGGGCCACTACGAGCAGTACTTC. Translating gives CASSLAGGHYEQYF. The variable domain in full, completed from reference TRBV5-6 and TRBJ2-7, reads DAGVTQSPTHLIKTRGQQVTLRCSPKSGHDTVSWYQQALGQGPQFIFQYYEEEERQRGNFPDRFSGHQFPNYSSELNVNALLLGDSALYLCASSLAGGHYEQYFGPGTRLTVT.

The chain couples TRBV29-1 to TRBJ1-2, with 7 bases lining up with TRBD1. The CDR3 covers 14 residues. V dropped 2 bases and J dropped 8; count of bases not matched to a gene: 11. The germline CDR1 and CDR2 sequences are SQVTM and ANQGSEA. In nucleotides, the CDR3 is TGCAGCGTTGAACCGCCGACAGGGCCGAGGGGCTACACCTTC. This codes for CSVEPPTGPRGYTF.

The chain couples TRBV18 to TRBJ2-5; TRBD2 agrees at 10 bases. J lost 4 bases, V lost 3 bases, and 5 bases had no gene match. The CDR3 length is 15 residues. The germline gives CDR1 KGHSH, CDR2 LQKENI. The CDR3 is CASSPGLARAETQYF. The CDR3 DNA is TGTGCCAGCTCACCGGGACTAGCGCGGGCAGAGACCCAGTACTTC.

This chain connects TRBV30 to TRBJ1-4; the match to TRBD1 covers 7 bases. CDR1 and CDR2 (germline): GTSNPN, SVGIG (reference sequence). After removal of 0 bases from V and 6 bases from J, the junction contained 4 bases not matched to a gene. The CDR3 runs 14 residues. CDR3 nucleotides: TGTGCCTGGAGTGTAGGGACAGCCGATGAAAAACTGTTTTTT. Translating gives CAWSVGTADEKLFF.